This is a list of T cell receptor beta chains from one sample in a study of PD-1 blockade in mismatch repair-deficient tumors. Produced via immunoSEQ multiplex PCR; TCRdb's table is partial and in-frame only. Altogether approximately 51,000 clones are present, roughly 80% being singletons, with the ten largest covering about 8%. The material sequenced was peripheral blood, taken approximately 18 weeks after starting pembrolizumab. These receptors were collected from an adult with mismatch repair-deficient cancer. Each CDR3 is given with its conserved first and last residue. The D gene is left open where the match is weak. Clone size, where shown, is once, few, many, or a class for clones that have expanded.

V gene,J gene,clone size,D gene,CDR3 protein,CDR3 DNA
TRBV10-3,TRBJ2-6,NA,NA,CAIRRTESGANVLTF,TGTGCCATCAGAAGGACGGAATCTGGGGCCAACGTCCTGACTTTC
TRBV4-1,TRBJ2-5,NA,NA,CASSQGVQETQYF,TGCGCCAGCAGCCAGGGGGTCCAAGAGACCCAGTACTTC
TRBV28,TRBJ2-3,NA,NA,CASSLPGWSTDTQYF,TGTGCCAGCAGTTTGCCAGGGTGGAGCACAGATACGCAGTATTTT
TRBV9,TRBJ1-1,NA,NA,CASSQTGITEAFF,TGTGCCAGCAGCCAAACAGGGATCACTGAAGCTTTCTTT
TRBV11-3,TRBJ2-5,few,TRBD1,CASSLWDRGRETQYF,TGTGCCAGCAGCTTATGGGACAGGGGGCGGGAGACCCAGTACTTC
TRBV6-5,TRBJ1-1,once,NA,CASRWGNTEAFF,TGTGCCAGCAGGTGGGGGAACACTGAAGCTTTCTTT
TRBV29-1,TRBJ2-7,NA,TRBD1,CSVRTGNYEQYF,TGCAGCGTTAGGACAGGGAACTACGAGCAGTACTTC
TRBV6-1,TRBJ2-1,NA,TRBD2,CASSPGLAGGHEQFF,TGTGCCAGCAGCCCGGGACTAGCGGGAGGGCATGAGCAGTTCTTC
TRBV7-9,TRBJ1-1,few,NA,CASSPARLNTEAFF,TGTGCCAGCAGCCCCGCGCGACTGAACACTGAAGCTTTCTTT
TRBV5-4,TRBJ2-3,NA,NA,CASSPPKSGTDTQYF,TGTGCCAGCAGCCCCCCGAAGTCGGGCACAGATACGCAGTATTTT
TRBV27,TRBJ2-6,once,TRBD2,CASSLKGGGSGANVLTF,TGTGCCAGCAGTTTAAAGGGCGGGGGCTCTGGGGCCAACGTCCTGACTTTC
TRBV7-9,TRBJ1-1,few,TRBD1,CASRQGNTEAFF,TGTGCCAGCCGACAGGGGAACACTGAAGCTTTCTTT
TRBV27,TRBJ2-3,NA,NA,CASSLFFGSSTDTQYF,TGTGCCAGCAGTTTATTCTTCGGTTCTAGCACAGATACGCAGTATTTT
TRBV25-1,TRBJ1-3,once,NA,CASSEWGGRNTIYF,TGTGCCAGCAGTGAATGGGGGGGCAGAAACACCATATATTTT
TRBV6-1,TRBJ2-2,NA,NA,CASSELATRSGELFF,TGTGCCAGCAGTGAACTAGCGACTCGAAGCGGGGAGCTGTTTTTT
TRBV6-5,TRBJ1-4,few,TRBD1,CASSRTGSNEKLFF,TGTGCCAGCAGTAGGACAGGGTCTAATGAAAAACTGTTTTTT
TRBV25-1,TRBJ1-2,NA,TRBD1,CASSARTGGHGGYTF,TGTGCCAGCAGTGCCCGGACAGGGGGGCACGGTGGCTACACCTTC
TRBV7-7,TRBJ2-1,NA,TRBD1,CASSHSQGNEQFF,TGTGCTAGCAGCCACTCACAGGGGAATGAGCAGTTCTTC
TRBV18,TRBJ1-3,NA,NA,CASSPVQGFSGNTIYF,TGTGCCAGCTCACCGGTACAGGGCTTCTCTGGAAACACCATATATTTT